A single sample gave rise to the 10 T cell receptor beta chains below, sequenced in a study of blood T cell repertoires in COVID-19. Sequencing used immunoSEQ multiplex PCR; TCRdb keeps in-frame clones, though not all of them. The sample records about 200,000 clones, more than 80% being singletons. The specimen was peripheral blood. The receptors derive from a woman older than 75 with COVID-19, enrolled during active disease.

This chain links TRBV19 with TRBJ2-2, with 8 bases aligning to TRBD1. Looked up from germline, CDR1 is LNHDA and CDR2 is SQIVND (reference sequence). Trimming cost V 1 base and J 5 bases; bases outside gene matches: 6. The CDR3 covers 16 residues. CDR3 nucleotide sequence: TGTGCCAGTAGTATAGTAATGGGACAGGCTACCGGGGAGCTGTTTTTT. Its protein product is CASSIVMGQATGELFF. The variable domain in full, with the rest retrieved from reference TRBV19 and TRBJ2-2, is DGGITQSPKYLFRKEGQNVTLSCEQNLNHDAMYWYRQDPGQGLRLIYYSQIVNDFQKGDIAEGYSVSREKKESFPLTVTSAQKNPTAFYLCASSIVMGQATGELFFGEGSRLTVL.

The chain carries TRBV5-8 and TRBJ2-2; TRBD2 matches 7 bases. With 4 bases clipped from V and 3 bases from J, the junction kept 3 bases outside the gene matches. The CDR3 runs to 14 residues. Germline V gene sequence: CDR1 SGHTS, CDR2 YDEGEE. Here the CDR3 reads CASSPLADTGELFF. In DNA, the CDR3 is TGTGCCAGCAGCCCTCTAGCGGACACCGGGGAGCTGTTTTTT.

This chain links TRBV5-1 with TRBJ1-6, with D possibly TRBD1 on 6 matching bases. Germline V gene lookup returns CDR1 SGHRS and CDR2 YFSETQ. The ends were cut back, 0 bases at V and 5 bases at J, with 9 bases in the middle. This CDR3 has 15 residues. The CDR3 DNA follows: TGCGCCAGCAGCTTGGTACAGGGTGATAATTCACCCCTCCACTTT. As protein: CASSLVQGDNSPLHF.

The rearrangement joins TRBV6-5 to TRBJ2-2; 9 nucleotides match TRBD1. This CDR3 contains 15 residues. V lost 5 bases, J lost 6 bases, and 7 bases stayed unmatched. Germline-derived CDR1 and CDR2 are MNHEY and SVGAGI. The CDR3 region is CASSRQGVGAGELFF. The CDR3 DNA sequence: TGTGCCAGCAGTCGACAGGGGGTTGGCGCCGGGGAGCTGTTTTTT.

J is TRBJ2-2 and V is TRBV28; 9 nucleotides align to TRBD1. CDR1 MDHEN and CDR2 SYDVKM come from the germline V gene. The V gene end was trimmed by 8 bases and the J gene end by 7 bases; junction bases not matched to a gene: 8. The CDR3 has 14 amino acids. In DNA form, the CDR3 reads TGTGCCAGCGGTCCGGGACAGGGAGTCGGGGAGCTGTTTTTT. Translating gives CASGPGQGVGELFF.

Only a few counts were recorded for this clone. This rearrangement joins TRBV2 to TRBJ2-1; 10 bases align to TRBD2. The CDR3 runs to 16 residues. CDR1 and CDR2 from the germline V gene are SNHLY and FYNNEI. J lost 4 bases, V lost 3 bases, and 6 bases had no gene match. This chain's CDR3 is CASSEPSGGRYNEQFF. In DNA form, the CDR3 reads TGTGCCAGCAGTGAGCCTAGCGGGGGCCGATACAATGAGCAGTTCTTC.

The V and J genes are TRBV2 and TRBJ2-7, with TRBD2 identical over 8 bases. V dropped 10 bases and J dropped 2; count of bases not matched to a gene: 10. Germline lookup yields CDR1 SNHLY and CDR2 FYNNEI. The CDR3 runs 14 residues. CDR3 amino acids: CAIRLAIPPYEQYF. CDR3 sequence (DNA): TGTGCCATCCGACTAGCGATCCCCCCCTACGAGCAGTACTTC.

The chain carries TRBV18 and TRBJ1-2, with 7 bases that match TRBD1. Germline V gene sequence: CDR1 KGHSH, CDR2 LQKENI. V lost 8 bases and J lost 7; bases outside the gene matches: 10. CDR3 length equals 13 residues. The CDR3 sequence is CASTPRGLGGYTF. The CDR3, as DNA: TGTGCCAGCACGCCCAGGGGGTTAGGTGGCTACACCTTC.

This clone was seen a single time. This same CDR3 is encoded by further DNA sequences in the sample. The J gene is TRBJ2-1, the V gene TRBV5-1, with 14 bases aligning to TRBD2. The V segment lost 0 bases and the J segment 7 bases; nucleotides outside the gene matches: 3. The CDR3 is made up of 16 amino acids. CDR1 SGHRS and CDR2 YFSETQ come from the germline V gene. The CDR3 sequence is CASSLGLAGGLNEQFF. The CDR3 bases are TGCGCCAGCAGCTTGGGACTAGCGGGAGGGCTGAATGAGCAGTTCTTC. Full variable domain (outside the CDR3, taken from reference TRBV5-1 and TRBJ2-1): KAGVTQTPRYLIKTRGQQVTLSCSPISGHRSVSWYQQTPGQGLQFLFEYFSETQRNKGNFPGRFSGRQFSNSRSEMNVSTLELGDSALYLCASSLGLAGGLNEQFFGPGTRLTVL.

The rearrangement links TRBV5-6 to TRBJ1-2, with unresolved D. The CDR3 loop spans 14 amino acids. With 0 bases removed from V and 5 bases from J, the gap between germline ends came to 11 bases. The germline CDR1 and CDR2 sequences are SGHDT and YYEEEE. This CDR3 reads CASSLGTAIYGYTF. The CDR3 DNA reads TGTGCCAGCAGCTTGGGGACTGCCATATATGGCTACACCTTC. Together with reference TRBV5-6 and TRBJ1-2, the CDR3 gives the full variable domain: DAGVTQSPTHLIKTRGQQVTLRCSPKSGHDTVSWYQQALGQGPQFIFQYYEEEERQRGNFPDRFSGHQFPNYSSELNVNALLLGDSALYLCASSLGTAIYGYTFGSGTRLTVV.